A single sample gave rise to the 17 T cell receptor beta chains below, sequenced in a study of Graves' ophthalmopathy and Graves' hyperthyroidism (dated by TCRdb to 2016 to 2018). The reads were generated on an Illumina HiSeq 2000. TCR beta CDR3 regions were amplified from RNA transcripts for repertoire sequencing. A first-round RT-PCR used HTBI primers with the Qiagen OneStep RT-PCR kit, followed by a second-round multiplex PCR, size selection and purification. TCRdb cleaned the public reads at Q25 with fastp, built clones with MiXCR and kept in-frame beta chains. Rows are combined by CDR3 protein, so each entry shows the most common genes and DNA. Counted in this sample were 450,000 or so distinct CDR3 sequences; approximately 14% of them appeared once. 9.8% of the sample is in the top ten clones. The sequenced sample was blood. These TCRs come from a woman in her thirties with Graves' ophthalmopathy. Donor details come from another sample of the same person, matched by shared clones.

At least ten counts were recorded for this clonotype. V and J are TRBV12-3 or TRBV12-4 and TRBJ2-5; D might be TRBD1 (6 bases). The V end lost 6 bases, the J end lost 5 bases, and 19 bases lay between the germline ends. The CDR3 contains 15 residues. The DNA of the CDR3 is TGTGCCAGCAGAGCCCAGGTGGGGGCGGCTGAGACCCAGTACTTC. Translating it yields CASRAQVGAAETQYF.

This clonotype was counted at least ten times. V is TRBV30 and J is TRBJ1-5; 9 bases are a match to TRBD1. Losses at the gene ends were 0 bases for V and 6 bases for J; bases not matched to a gene: 6. The CDR3 is 15 amino acids. Germline CDR1 and CDR2: GTSNPN and SVGIG (reference sequence). CDR3 loop: CAWSVLDRGSQPQHF. Written as DNA, the CDR3 is TGTGCCTGGAGTGTACTCGACAGGGGGAGTCAGCCCCAGCATTTT.

This clonotype was recorded many times. The chain uses TRBV12-3 or TRBV12-4 and TRBJ1-2; TRBD1 is a possible D gene (5 bases). Deletions cut 5 bases from V and 7 bases from J, with 26 bases between. The CDR3 spans 17 residues. CDR3 amino acids: CASSPSSWGRAFVGYTF. In DNA form, the CDR3 reads TGTGCCAGCAGTCCTTCGAGTTGGGGCAGGGCTTTCGTTGGCTACACCTTC.

This clonotype appeared many times. The gene calls are TRBV20-1 and TRBJ2-5, with 11 bases matching TRBD2. The junction had 7 bases not matched to a gene; V was cut back by 4 bases and J by 3 bases. CDR3 length equals 15 residues. Germline V gives CDR1 DFQATT, CDR2 SNEGSKA (reference sequence). The CDR3 nucleotides read TGCAGTGCTACCGGACTAGCGGGTTTCGAAGAGACCCAGTACTTC. Translated, it gives CSATGLAGFEETQYF.

As to this clonotype: Relative to the germline gene, one junction end is altered; a read error may explain this. V and J are TRBV29-1 and TRBJ1-1, with a possible D match to TRBD1 (5 bases). The CDR3 contains 13 residues. Germline V lookup: CDR1 SQVTM, CDR2 ANQGSEA. The CDR3 bases are TGCAGCGTTCCTACCCCAGGGAAGGCCCGGGTTCTTTTT. This sequence encodes CSVPTPGKARVLF.

This clonotype was counted at least ten times. The rearrangement uses TRBV6-5 and TRBJ1-6; 7 nucleotides line up with TRBD1. The germline V gene has CDR1 MNHEY and CDR2 SVGAGI. Trimming took 2 bases from V and 9 from J; bases not matched to a gene: 10. CDR3 size: 16 residues. The CDR3 here is CASSYQTGAARSPLHF. The DNA for the CDR3 is TGTGCCAGCAGTTACCAAACAGGGGCCGCTCGTTCACCCCTCCACTTT.

In this sample, this clonotype turned up once. This rearrangement joins TRBV7-6 to TRBJ2-2; D not certain. V gave up 4 bases and J gave up 3 bases, with 9 bases separating them. There are 14 residues in the CDR3. Looked up from germline, CDR1 is SGHVS and CDR2 is FNYEAQ. CDR3: CASSSSLDTGELFF. The DNA of the CDR3 is TGTGCCAGCAGCTCCTCACTGGACACCGGGGAGCTGTTTTTT.

This clonotype was recorded at least ten times. V and J are TRBV15 and TRBJ2-2; D uncertain. Per germline, CDR1 LNHNV and CDR2 YYDKDF (reference sequence). The V end lost 5 bases, the J end lost 6 bases, and 13 bases lay between the germline ends. The CDR3 covers 14 residues. CDR3 in amino acids: CATSGVSRAGELFF. CDR3 nucleotides: TGTGCCACCAGCGGGGTCAGTCGAGCCGGGGAGCTGTTTTTT.

This sequence joins TRBV5-1 and TRBJ1-1; unclear D gene. Trimming stripped 2 bases from V and 4 bases from J, with 9 bases between. CDR1 and CDR2 (germline): SGHRS, YFSETQ. The CDR3 is 13 amino acids. The CDR3: CASSLFPVTEAFF. CDR3 coding DNA: TGCGCCAGCAGCTTATTTCCCGTCACTGAAGCTTTCTTT.

This clonotype was picked up many times. A read error may be the cause here, since a much bigger clone is one base away. This rearrangement joins TRBV28 to TRBJ2-7; no clear D gene. The CDR3 sequence is 11 residues long. Germline V gene sequence: CDR1 MDHEN, CDR2 SYDVKM. V lost 3 bases and J lost 2, with 2 bases in between. CDR3 sequence: CASSFAYEQYF. The CDR3 DNA is TGTGCCAGCAGTTTCGCCTACGAGCAGTACTTC.

This clonotype has ten or more counts. The genes are TRBV14 and TRBJ2-5, with D possibly TRBD2 on 6 matching bases. The length of the CDR3 is 14 residues. Germline values: CDR1 SGHDN, CDR2 FVKESK. The V end was cut by 4 bases, the J end by 5 bases, with 14 bases between. CDR3 sequence: CASSRLGLFETQYF. In DNA, the CDR3 is TGTGCCAGCAGCCGACTAGGGCTTTTTGAGACCCAGTACTTC.

This clonotype was seen repeatedly, ten times or more. The chain recombines TRBV28 with TRBJ1-5, with D tentatively TRBD1 (5 bases). Germline CDR1 MDHEN, CDR2 SYDVKM. The CDR3 contains 12 residues. Trimming took 4 bases from V and 9 from J, leaving 10 bases between them. The CDR3 region is CASSSGPRPQHF. For the CDR3, the DNA is TGTGCCAGCAGTTCGGGACCGCGGCCCCAGCATTTT.

In this sample, this clonotype turned up a few times. The chain couples TRBV4-1 to TRBJ2-5, with TRBD1 identical over 7 bases. The V gene's germline CDR1 is MGHRA and CDR2 YSYEKL. The CDR3 contains 16 residues. The J segment lost 3 bases and the V segment lost 4 bases, leaving 11 bases of the junction unmatched. The CDR3 DNA reads TGCGCCAGCAGCCCTTACTTCCGGGACAGCGAAGAGACCCAGTACTTC. It translates to CASSPYFRDSEETQYF.

This clonotype was detected many times. The rearrangement uses TRBV9 and TRBJ1-1; 8 positions match TRBD1. J lost 5 bases, V lost 0 bases, and 3 bases had no gene match. The CDR3 runs 14 residues. Looked up from germline, CDR1 is SGDLS and CDR2 is YYNGEE. CDR3 DNA sequence: TGTGCCAGCAGCGTAGATCAGGGGGCTACTGAAGCTTTCTTT. Its translation: CASSVDQGATEAFF.

This clonotype occurred many times. The rearrangement joins TRBV28 to TRBJ2-7; D ambiguous. V was shortened by 0 bases and J by 0 bases, with 9 bases between the two germline ends. The CDR3 is made up of 15 amino acids. CDR1 MDHEN and CDR2 SYDVKM come from the germline V gene. The CDR3 spells CASSLWSASSYEQYF. The CDR3 region has the DNA TGTGCCAGCAGTTTATGGTCTGCAAGCTCCTACGAGCAGTACTTC.

This clonotype appeared many times. The chain has TRBV27 and TRBJ2-7; D is uncertain. There are 13 residues in the CDR3. Trimming cost V 6 bases and J 4 bases, with 13 bases left between them. Germline-derived CDR1 and CDR2 are MNHEY and SMNVEV (reference sequence). Here the CDR3 reads CASSATNPYEQYF. The DNA of the CDR3 is TGTGCCAGCAGCGCTACTAACCCTTACGAGCAGTACTTC.

This clonotype occurred many times. This chain connects TRBV5-4 to TRBJ2-7; maybe TRBD2 (6 bases). CDR3 length: 14 amino acids. V was trimmed by 1 base and J by 4 bases, leaving 12 bases between them. Germline V gene sequence: CDR1 SGHNT, CDR2 YYREEE (reference sequence). CDR3 in amino acids: CASSLSSGVYEQYF. The CDR3 DNA sequence: TGTGCCAGCAGCTTGAGTTCGGGAGTGTACGAGCAGTACTTC.